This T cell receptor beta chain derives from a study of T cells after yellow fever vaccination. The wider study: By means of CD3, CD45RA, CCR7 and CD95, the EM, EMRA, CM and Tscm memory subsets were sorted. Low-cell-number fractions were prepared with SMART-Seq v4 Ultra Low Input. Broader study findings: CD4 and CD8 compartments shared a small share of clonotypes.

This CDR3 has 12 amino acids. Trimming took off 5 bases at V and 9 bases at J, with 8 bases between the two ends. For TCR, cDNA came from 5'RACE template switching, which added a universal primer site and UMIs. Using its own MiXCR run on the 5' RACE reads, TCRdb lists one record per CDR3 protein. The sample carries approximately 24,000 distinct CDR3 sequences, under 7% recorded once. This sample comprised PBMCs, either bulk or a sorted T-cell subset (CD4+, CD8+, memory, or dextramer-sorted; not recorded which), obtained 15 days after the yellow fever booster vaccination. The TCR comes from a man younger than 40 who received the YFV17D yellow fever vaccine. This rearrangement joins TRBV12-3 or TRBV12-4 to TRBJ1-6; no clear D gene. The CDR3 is CASSPILSPLHF. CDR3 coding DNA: TGTGCCAGCAGTCCGATACTTTCACCCCTCCACTTT.